The 29 T cell receptor beta chains below come from one sample, sequenced in a study of OX40 agonist ivuxolimab in advanced cancers. Produced via immunoSEQ multiplex PCR; TCRdb's table is partial and in-frame only. The repertoire consists of more than 70,000 clones, with about nine tenths occurring once and the leading ten covering about 0.35%. The source was CD4+ or CD8+ T cells sorted from blood, collected in a trial of the OX40 agonist ivuxolimab. These receptors were taken from an adult with an advanced solid tumor such as melanoma, head and neck, liver or kidney cancer.

V gene TRBV4-1 combines with J gene TRBJ2-5, with TRBD2 matching over 13 bases. The CDR3 sequence is 15 residues long. CDR1 is MGHRA and CDR2 is YSYEKL in the germline V gene. With V trimmed by 5 bases and J by 4 bases, 4 bases remained unmatched. The CDR3 loop reads CASSSRTSGRETQYF. The CDR3 DNA is TGCGCCAGCAGCTCCAGGACTAGCGGGAGAGAGACCCAGTACTTC.

The CDR3 loop reads CASSLSLGGTQYF. For the CDR3, the DNA is TGTGCCAGCAGTCTATCTCTGGGGGGAACTCAGTACTTC. The chain has TRBV25-1 and TRBJ2-4, with D tentatively TRBD2 (6 bases). Germline CDR1 is MGHDK and CDR2 is SYGVNS. The CDR3 is made up of 13 amino acids. V was clipped by 5 bases and J by 12 bases, with 17 bases between them.

This chain joins TRBV7-7 and TRBJ2-5, with 9 positions matching TRBD1. The ends lost 2 bases at V and 2 bases at J; junction bases unmatched: 3. CDR3 size: 15 residues. The germline CDR1 and CDR2 sequences are SSHAT and FNYEAQ (reference sequence). In nucleotides, the CDR3 is TGTGCCAGCAGCTTAACCGGGACAGGGCAAGAGACCCAGTACTTC. This translates into CASSLTGTGQETQYF.

This chain joins TRBV28 and TRBJ1-1, with D tentatively TRBD1 (6 bases). Germline-derived CDR1 and CDR2 are MDHEN and SYDVKM. Trimming pared 11 bases from V and 2 bases from J, leaving 18 bases between. This CDR3 comprises 14 residues. The DNA of the CDR3 is TGTGCCTCCTGGGACCCGGGGACAAACACTGAAGCTTTCTTT. Translated: CASWDPGTNTEAFF.

V gene TRBV7-6 combines with J gene TRBJ2-2; D is uncertain. Germline CDR1 is SGHVS and CDR2 is FNYEAQ. V was cut by 4 bases and J by 0 bases, with 6 bases left in between. The CDR3 contains 14 residues. This CDR3 is CASSSAPNTGELFF. For the CDR3, the DNA is TGTGCCAGCAGCTCCGCACCGAACACCGGGGAGCTGTTTTTT.

The J gene is TRBJ2-7, the V gene TRBV18; D is ambiguous. This CDR3 comprises 14 residues. V was pared by 2 bases and J by 4 bases, with 12 bases between. CDR1 is KGHSH and CDR2 is LQKENI in the germline V gene. The CDR3, as DNA: TGTGCCAGCTCACCATCCGGATACGGTTACGAGCAGTACTTC. Amino acid sequence: CASSPSGYGYEQYF.

The V call is TRBV10-3, the J call TRBJ1-5, with D hard to call. V lost 2 bases, J lost 0 bases, and 8 bases lay in between. The CDR3 consists of 15 residues. Germline values: CDR1 ENHRY, CDR2 SYGVKD. For the CDR3, the DNA is TGTGCCATCAGTGAGCTAGCAGATAGCAATCAGCCCCAGCATTTT. Translation gives CAISELADSNQPQHF.

The chain uses TRBV15 and TRBJ2-5; TRBD1 matches 7 bases. CDR1 is LNHNV and CDR2 is YYDKDF in the germline V gene (reference sequence). The length of the CDR3 is 16 residues. V lost 5 bases, J lost 2 bases, and 11 bases stayed unmatched. CDR3 residues: CATSLGSGTEQETQYF. For the CDR3, the DNA is TGTGCCACCAGCCTCGGATCCGGGACAGAGCAAGAGACCCAGTACTTC. Variable domain in full (rest from reference TRBV15 and TRBJ2-5): DAMVIQNPRYQVTQFGKPVTLSCSQTLNHNVMYWYQQKSSQAPKLLFHYYDKDFNNEADTPDNFQSRRPNTSFCFLDIRSPGLGDTAMYLCATSLGSGTEQETQYFGPGTRLLVL.

The gene calls are TRBV7-4 and TRBJ2-5; possibly TRBD1 for D (6 bases). CDR3 size: 16 residues. Between the trimmed V and J ends, which lost 5 bases and 1 base, there was a span of 17 bases. The germline gives CDR1 SGHVT, CDR2 SQSDAQ. CDR3 loop: CASSPRTEVSQETQYF. For the CDR3, the DNA is TGTGCCAGCAGCCCGCGGACAGAGGTAAGCCAAGAGACCCAGTACTTC.

The chain employs TRBV27 and TRBJ1-5, with 8 bases that match TRBD1. Trimming at V came to 9 bases and at J to 0 bases, leaving 16 bases not matched to a gene. The CDR3 has 18 residues. CDR1 and CDR2 (germline): MNHEY, SMNVEV (reference sequence). Here the CDR3 reads CARTRPGQERYSNQPQHF. DNA for the CDR3: TGTGCCAGGACTCGACCGGGACAGGAAAGATATAGCAATCAGCCCCAGCATTTT.

This clone was counted a single time. The chain uses TRBV27 and TRBJ1-2; TRBD1 matches 7 bases. V was clipped by 6 bases and J by 3 bases; unmatched bases: 4. The CDR3 covers 13 residues. Germline CDR1 MNHEY, CDR2 SMNVEV (reference sequence). CDR3: CASSQQGYYGYTF. The CDR3 nucleotides read TGTGCCAGCAGCCAACAGGGGTACTATGGCTACACCTTC.

This chain connects TRBV7-9 to TRBJ2-3; 7 positions agree with TRBD1. Germline V gene lookup returns CDR1 SEHNR and CDR2 FQNEAQ (reference sequence). The CDR3 runs to 15 residues. V trimming: 4 bases; J trimming: 0 bases; junction bases outside the gene matches: 4. CDR3 loop: CASSSTGPSTDTQYF. The CDR3, as DNA: TGTGCCAGCAGCTCGACAGGGCCTAGCACAGATACGCAGTATTTT.

V and J are TRBV7-9 and TRBJ1-6; D may be TRBD1 (6 bases). The CDR3 covers 14 residues. With 4 bases removed from V and 7 bases from J, the gap between germline ends came to 11 bases. Germline V gene sequence: CDR1 SEHNR, CDR2 FQNEAQ (reference sequence). In DNA, the CDR3 is TGTGCCAGCAGCTCTGGACAGCCAAATTCACCCCTCCACTTT. Its translation is CASSSGQPNSPLHF.

V gene TRBV5-1 combines with J gene TRBJ1-2, with unresolved D. This CDR3 spans 15 amino acids. Trimming pared 0 bases from V and 6 bases from J, leaving 15 bases between. CDR1 SGHRS and CDR2 YFSETQ come from the germline V gene. CDR3 amino acids: CASSLGTAPPDGYTF. CDR3 nucleotides: TGCGCCAGCAGCTTGGGGACGGCGCCACCGGATGGCTACACCTTC.

The table lists this clone with a few counts. The CDR3 here is CASSLGTASSYEQYF. The CDR3 DNA reads as TGTGCCAGCAGTCTAGGGACGGCGAGCTCCTACGAGCAGTACTTC. The chain uses TRBV28 and TRBJ2-7, with D possibly called TRBD1 or TRBD2 (5 bases each). Germline values: CDR1 MDHEN, CDR2 SYDVKM. This CDR3 has 15 residues. Trimming left V 5 bases short and J 0 bases short, with 14 bases between. The full variable domain, its missing parts supplied by reference TRBV28 and TRBJ2-7, is DVKVTQSSRYLVKRTGEKVFLECVQDMDHENMFWYRQDPGLGLRLIYFSYDVKMKEKGDIPEGYSVSREKKERFSLILESASTNQTSMYLCASSLGTASSYEQYFGPGTRLTVT.

The chain couples TRBV10-3 to TRBJ2-5; maybe TRBD2 (7 bases). The J call may be faulty, since TRBJ2-7 better matches the DNA end. The CDR3 has 16 residues. Germline CDR1 ENHRY, CDR2 SYGVKD. Written as DNA, the CDR3 is TGTGCCATCAGTGAGAGAGGAGGAGGGGGGGCCTCCGAGCAGTACTTC. Encoded protein: CAISERGGGGASEQYF.

The rearrangement uses TRBV7-8 and TRBJ2-6, with no clear D. Per the germline V gene, CDR1 is SGHVS and CDR2 is FQNEAQ. V was shortened by 1 base and J by 0 bases, with 1 base between the two germline ends. This CDR3 has 14 amino acids. The CDR3 coding sequence is TGTGCCAGCAGCTTAGGCTCTGGGGCCAACGTCCTGACTTTC. It encodes CASSLGSGANVLTF.

V and J are TRBV18 and TRBJ2-7; D gene ambiguous. The CDR3 contains 14 residues. Germline assignment: CDR1 KGHSH and CDR2 LQKENI. Trimming took off 2 bases at V and 1 base at J, with 9 bases between the two ends. Written as DNA, the CDR3 is TGTGCCAGCTCACCAGCACAGAGGTCCTACGAGCAGTACTTC. Its translation is CASSPAQRSYEQYF.

This clone was seen only once. The gene calls are TRBV7-2 and TRBJ2-7; 11 bases line up with TRBD2. V was clipped by 2 bases and J by 1 base; unmatched bases: 10. This CDR3 has 18 residues. CDR1 SGHTA and CDR2 FQGNSA come from the germline V gene. The chain's CDR3 is CASSLRWGTSGSSYEQYF. The DNA for the CDR3 is TGTGCCAGCAGCTTAAGGTGGGGCACTAGCGGGAGTTCCTACGAGCAGTACTTC.

The gene calls are TRBV4-2 and TRBJ2-1; D is possibly TRBD2 (5 bases). V lost 3 bases, J lost 2 bases, and 14 bases lay in between. The germline CDR1 and CDR2 sequences are LGHNA and YNFKEQ. The CDR3 consists of 16 residues. CDR3 in amino acids: CASSQIPIGTYNEQFF. In DNA, the CDR3 is TGTGCCAGCAGCCAGATTCCTATCGGGACCTACAATGAGCAGTTCTTC.

This chain connects TRBV5-4 to TRBJ1-1, with TRBD1 identical over 9 bases. After removal of 4 bases from V and 5 bases from J, the junction contained 9 bases not matched to a gene. The CDR3 spans 15 residues. Germline V lookup: CDR1 SGHNT, CDR2 YYREEE (reference sequence). The CDR3 sequence: CASSALGQGGTEAFF. CDR3 sequence (DNA): TGTGCCAGCAGCGCTCTGGGACAGGGTGGGACTGAAGCTTTCTTT.

V usage is TRBV18 and J usage is TRBJ2-7; 7 bases line up with TRBD2. V lost 4 bases to trimming and J lost 2 bases; unmatched junction nucleotides: 5. This CDR3 has 14 amino acids. From germline, CDR1 is KGHSH and CDR2 LQKENI. The CDR3: CASSRLAATYEQYF. The CDR3 nucleotides read TGTGCCAGCTCACGGCTAGCGGCAACCTACGAGCAGTACTTC.

DNA of the CDR3: TGTGCCACCAGCAGGAGTTTCGCAGATACGCAGTATTTT. Translating gives CATSRSFADTQYF. The chain joins TRBV15 to TRBJ2-3; D unclear. V lost 3 bases to trimming and J lost 4 bases, with 8 bases between them. Germline CDR1 and CDR2: LNHNV and YYDKDF (reference sequence). The CDR3 contains 13 residues.

The V call is TRBV11-3, the J call TRBJ2-7; 7 bases are a match to TRBD1. Unmatched junction bases numbered 4, after V lost 5 bases and J lost 0 bases. The CDR3 runs to 14 residues. The germline V gene encodes CDR1 SGHNT and CDR2 YENEEA. The CDR3 DNA follows: TGTGCCAGCAGCCAGGGACAGTTCTCCTACGAGCAGTACTTC. This gives the protein CASSQGQFSYEQYF.

This sequence joins TRBV7-2 and TRBJ2-1; 16 bases are shared with TRBD2. Germline V lookup: CDR1 SGHTA, CDR2 FQGNSA. Germline trimming cut 2 bases from V and 8 bases from J; bases unmatched to any gene: 3. The CDR3 spans 16 residues. CDR3 DNA sequence: TGTGCCAGCAGCTTAATAGGGACTAGCGGGAGGGATGAGCAGTTCTTC. Its translation is CASSLIGTSGRDEQFF.

This chain links TRBV4-1 with TRBJ2-5; the D gene could be TRBD1 or TRBD2 (6 bases each). Per germline, CDR1 MGHRA and CDR2 YSYEKL. The V end was cut by 1 base, the J end by 6 bases, with 18 bases between. The CDR3 covers 16 residues. The CDR3, as DNA: TGCGCCAGCAGCCAAGGGGAAGAACCGGGGGCAAAGACCCAGTACTTC. Its protein product is CASSQGEEPGAKTQYF.

The genes are TRBV7-2 and TRBJ2-1; 7 nucleotides align to TRBD1. Per the germline V gene, CDR1 is SGHTA and CDR2 is FQGNSA. J was trimmed by 8 bases and V by 5 bases; bases with no gene match: 18. The CDR3 sequence is 17 residues long. DNA for the CDR3: TGTGCCAGCAGCGTAACCGGGACAGCCTTCTGGGGCGATGAGCAGTTCTTC. Translating gives CASSVTGTAFWGDEQFF.

The V gene is TRBV28, the J gene TRBJ1-1; maybe TRBD1 (5 bases). This CDR3 is built from 14 residues. In germline, CDR1 is MDHEN, CDR2 SYDVKM. Trimming pared 3 bases from V and 6 bases from J, leaving 14 bases between. This CDR3 reads CASSFENRGSEAFF. The CDR3 region has the DNA TGTGCCAGCAGTTTCGAAAATAGGGGATCTGAAGCTTTCTTT.

V usage is TRBV28 and J usage is TRBJ2-7; 9 bases fit TRBD2. Germline trimming cut 10 bases from V and 0 bases from J; bases unmatched to any gene: 7. The CDR3 length is 14 residues. Per germline, CDR1 MDHEN and CDR2 SYDVKM. The CDR3 DNA reads as TGTGCCACCGAGTCTAGCGGGACCTCCTACGAGCAGTACTTC. Its translation is CATESSGTSYEQYF.